The entry that follows covers one TCR beta chain sequence. This clone's antigen is unknown. No qualities accompany the bases; no much larger clone lies one base away. This sample was taken from a study of shared clonotypes between healthy human individuals (dated by TCRdb to 2018 to 2020). About the full investigation: A few men and two women, aged 18 to 49 years, made up the cohort. Libraries were prepared and TCR repertoires were sequenced by different laboratories using diverse techniques, in order to increase sequencing depth and limit assay-specific biases. The study deeply sequenced blood TCR repertoires of about 5 healthy adults to estimate repertoire size and the extent of clonotype sharing between individuals. Leukapheresis yielded between about 0.94 and 8.9 billion PBMCs per donor. For each donor, CD4 naive and CD4 memory were each run on three plates, CD8 naive on two plates, and CD8 memory on one plate.

The CDR3, from cysteine to phenylalanine, totals 15 residues. The kept DNA is CDR3 alone, 45 bases in frame from the first base. Clipping removes 3 bases from V and 4 bases from J, with 7 as the unmatched junction base count. CDR1 is given as SGHTA and CDR2 as FQGNSA, both from the germline V gene. Donors were healthy HIV-negative adults with no recently reported acute infections or vaccinations. All donors were Caucasian adults living in Nashville, Tennessee, USA. CD4+ T cells were enriched through magnetic negative selection, after which naive cells were positively selected on CD45RA and the remaining negative fraction served as the memory subset. Blood was obtained by leukapheresis, after which PBMCs were separated by Ficoll-Histopaque density gradient centrifugation and cryopreserved in liquid nitrogen vapor phase. Purity and quantity of every magnetically sorted T cell population were checked by analytical flow cytometry. Each sorted fraction had its genomic DNA isolated and then quantified by UV absorbance on a Nanodrop 2000c.

Using the deep immunoSEQ assay, multiplex PCR amplified TCR CDR3 regions from genomic DNA. Extracted genomic DNA from each cell subset was spread evenly across all wells of several immunoSEQ 96-well plates, with each plate serving as a replicate. For sorted subsets, each replicate PCR was loaded with 200 ng genomic DNA, equivalent to 30,000 or so T cell genomes. The purified libraries were quantified using a Qubit 3.0 fluorometer, sized with a Bioanalyzer 2100, and then quantified again using the KAPA Library Quantification kit. Every immunoSEQ 96-well plate was sequenced on a separate single-read 150-cycle Illumina NextSeq 550 flow cell. The paper's processing steps were these. Because the immunoSEQ output included only junctional sequences and no quality scores, the filtering could not be the same as the filtering used for full-length reads. To assign V/J genes and CDR3, sequences were annotated using PyIR, a Python wrapper for IgBLAST v1.9, with IMGT germline references. Reads were filtered out if the reads had weak V/J assignments (E-value above 1e-6), no CDR3, stop codons, out-of-frame junctions, or ambiguous translated residues. V3J clonotypes were defined by identical inferred V gene, J gene, and CDR3 amino acid sequence. To compute the percentage overlap between repertoires, the number of shared unique clonotypes was divided by the size of the smaller repertoire. Richness of each repertoire was evaluated using RTK rarefaction, the Chao1 estimator, and Recon v2.1 estimates of unobserved clonotypes. For all TCRbeta clonotypes obtained by the gDNA method from a few donors, generation probabilities were computed with OLGA. In TCRdb, the immuneACCESS table is reduced to in-frame sequences with V and J assigned. These tables do not hold every clone; where another copy was compared, an unresolved V gene accounts for under half, and the others remain unexplained. The V and J calls and clone size were taken over from that table, and D and trimming were inferred from the DNA. Present in this sample are approximately 1.5 million clones, approximately 98% of which were seen just once. The ten most abundant clones make up approximately 0.44% of the sample.

What the research found in general, with its limitations: Naive subsets generally had larger estimated clonotype richness than memory subsets did. Clonotypes shared by all four sorted-subset donors showed higher generation probabilities than non-shared clonotypes. Sampling was restricted to blood, and TCR repertoires in tissues likely differ from the TCR repertoires found in blood. Incomplete sequencing was indicated by rarefaction of sorted-subset datasets, despite the large sequencing depth. Across four donors, roughly 5% of naive CD4, approximately 3.6% of naive CD8, 2% to 2.5% of memory CD4, and about 0.44% of memory CD8 clonotypes were shared. Based on pairwise subsampling, the degree of clonotype sharing among donors was expected to be affected by sequencing depth. Because the study included a small number of donors, the genetic and exposure-history diversity represented was limited.

Sequencing was done on a sample of naive CD4+ T cells sorted from blood. Sample cell subset or site, as interpreted from the label and publication: CD45RA+ positively selected. Rearrangement joined TRBV7-2 to TRBJ2-5; 8 central nucleotides agree with TRBD2. This clonotype was sampled from a man aged 30 to 45 in good health. The nucleotide sequence is given as TGTGCCAGCAGCTTCTACCGGGAGGGGTCAGAGACCCAGTACTTC. It codes for CASSFYREGSETQYF.